These T cell receptor beta chains were read from a single sample in a study of blood T cell repertoires in COVID-19. The data were produced by immunoSEQ multiplex PCR, yet TCRdb's version contains in-frame clones alone and is incomplete. The sample shows roughly 370,000 clones, approximately 87% of them seen only once. The sequenced material came from PBMCs or T cells enriched from blood (not recorded which). Receptor source: a woman between 45 and 65 years old who had recovered from COVID-19. Both conserved end residues are part of each CDR3. The D gene is left open where the match is weak. Clone sizes are given selectively: once, few, many, or a class where the clone is expanded.

>-|TRBJ1-5|TRBV3-1/TRBV3-2|-
CASSVGGHQPQHF
TGTGCCAGCAGCGTAGGAGGGCATCAGCCCCAGCATTTT
>TRBD1|TRBJ1-4|TRBV19|-
CATEPGQGNEKLFF
TGTGCCACCGAACCCGGACAGGGGAATGAAAAACTGTTTTTT
>TRBD1|TRBJ1-5|TRBV30|-
CAWSSTGGPFQHF
TGTGCCTGGAGTTCGACAGGGGGCCCTTTCCAGCATTTT
>-|TRBJ1-5|TRBV28|-
CASTLLGMLDQPQHF
TGTGCCAGCACCCTCCTAGGAATGTTAGATCAGCCCCAGCATTTT
>-|TRBJ1-1|TRBV5-5|few
CASSLGTALGAFF
TGTGCCAGCAGCCTCGGAACAGCCTTGGGAGCTTTCTTT
>TRBD1|TRBJ1-6|TRBV19|-
CASSLTGRMDNSPLHF
TGTGCCAGTAGTTTGACAGGGAGGATGGATAATTCACCCCTCCACTTT
>TRBD1|TRBJ2-7|TRBV18|-
CASSPPGPGQGYEQYF
TGTGCCAGCTCACCACCTGGCCCGGGACAGGGGTACGAGCAGTACTTC
>-|TRBJ1-4|TRBV19|-
CASKGAATNEKLFF
TGTGCCAGTAAAGGGGCAGCAACTAATGAAAAACTGTTTTTT
>-|TRBJ1-2|TRBV19|-
CASNGPPWEIYGYTF
TGTGCCAGTAACGGGCCGCCTTGGGAGATTTATGGCTACACCTTC
>-|TRBJ1-6|TRBV5-1|-
CASSLNAGNNSPLHF
TGCGCCAGCAGCTTGAATGCGGGGAATAATTCACCCCTCCACTTT
>-|TRBJ2-1|TRBV5-4|-
CASSPPSYNEQFF
TGTGCCAGCAGCCCCCCATCCTACAATGAGCAGTTCTTC
>TRBD1|TRBJ1-1|TRBV28|few
CASSKRTGVRGTEAFF
TGTGCCAGCAGCAAGAGGACAGGGGTACGGGGCACTGAAGCTTTCTTT
>-|TRBJ1-5|TRBV29-1|-
CSVGSAGQPQHF
TGCAGCGTGGGGAGCGCGGGTCAGCCCCAGCATTTT
>-|TRBJ2-3|TRBV15|-
CATSRDPADTQYF
TGTGCCACCAGCAGAGATCCCGCAGATACGCAGTATTTT
>-|TRBJ2-7|TRBV9|-
CASTRGGSGDEQYF
TGTGCCAGCACCAGGGGTGGTAGTGGAGACGAGCAGTACTTC
>TRBD2|TRBJ2-1|TRBV5-4|-
CASSSRTSGGAGNEQFF
TGTGCCAGCAGTAGTCGGACTAGCGGGGGGGCGGGGAATGAGCAGTTCTTC